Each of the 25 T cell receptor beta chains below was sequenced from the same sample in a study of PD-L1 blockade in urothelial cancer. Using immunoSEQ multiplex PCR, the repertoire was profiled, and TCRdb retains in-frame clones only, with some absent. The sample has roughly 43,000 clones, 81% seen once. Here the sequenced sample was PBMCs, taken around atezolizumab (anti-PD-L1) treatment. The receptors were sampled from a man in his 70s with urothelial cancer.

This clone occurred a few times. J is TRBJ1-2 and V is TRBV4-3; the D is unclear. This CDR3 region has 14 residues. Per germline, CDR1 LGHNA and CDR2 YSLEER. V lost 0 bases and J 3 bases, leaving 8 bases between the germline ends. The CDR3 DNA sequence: TGCGCCAGCAGCCAAGATCGAGGGTACTATGGCTACACCTTC. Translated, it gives CASSQDRGYYGYTF.

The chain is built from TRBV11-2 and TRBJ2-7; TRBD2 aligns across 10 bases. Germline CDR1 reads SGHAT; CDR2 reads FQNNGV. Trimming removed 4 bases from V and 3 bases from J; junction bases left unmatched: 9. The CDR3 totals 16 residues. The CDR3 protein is CASSSPRGTSVYEQYF. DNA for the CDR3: TGTGCCAGCAGCTCCCCCCGCGGGACTAGCGTCTACGAGCAGTACTTC.

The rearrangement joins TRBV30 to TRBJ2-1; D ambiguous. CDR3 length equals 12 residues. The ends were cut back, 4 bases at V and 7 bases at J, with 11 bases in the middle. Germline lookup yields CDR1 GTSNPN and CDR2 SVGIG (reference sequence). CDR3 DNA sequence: TGTGCCTGGATAGGCTACGGGAATGAGCAGTTCTTC. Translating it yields CAWIGYGNEQFF.

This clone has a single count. The CDR3 coding sequence is TGTGCCATCAGAGGGTCACTGGGAGGCAATCAGCCCCAGCATTTT. Translating gives CAIRGSLGGNQPQHF. The chain is built from TRBV10-3 and TRBJ1-5, with no clear D. Trimming shortened V by 6 bases and J by 2 bases, and 14 bases separated the two germline ends. CDR1 is ENHRY and CDR2 is SYGVKD in the germline V gene. CDR3 length equals 15 residues.

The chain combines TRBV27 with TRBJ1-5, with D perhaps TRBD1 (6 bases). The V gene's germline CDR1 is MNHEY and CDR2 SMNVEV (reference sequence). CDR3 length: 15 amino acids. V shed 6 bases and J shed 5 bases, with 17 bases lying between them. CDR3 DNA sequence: TGTGCCAGCAGACCCCTGGGGGGGCGAGATCAGCCCCAGCATTTT. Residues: CASRPLGGRDQPQHF.

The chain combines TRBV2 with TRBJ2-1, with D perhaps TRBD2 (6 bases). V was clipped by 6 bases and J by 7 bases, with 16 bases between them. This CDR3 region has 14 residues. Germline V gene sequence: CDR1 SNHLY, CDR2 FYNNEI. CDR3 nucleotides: TGTGCCAGCAGGGGGGACTCCCTGGGGAATGAGCAGTTCTTC. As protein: CASRGDSLGNEQFF.

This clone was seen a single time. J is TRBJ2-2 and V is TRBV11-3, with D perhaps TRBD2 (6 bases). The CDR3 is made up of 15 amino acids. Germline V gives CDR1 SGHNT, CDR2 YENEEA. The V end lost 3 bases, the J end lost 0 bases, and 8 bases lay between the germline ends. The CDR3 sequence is CASSFRDSNTGELFF. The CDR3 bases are TGTGCCAGCAGCTTCCGGGACTCGAACACCGGGGAGCTGTTTTTT.

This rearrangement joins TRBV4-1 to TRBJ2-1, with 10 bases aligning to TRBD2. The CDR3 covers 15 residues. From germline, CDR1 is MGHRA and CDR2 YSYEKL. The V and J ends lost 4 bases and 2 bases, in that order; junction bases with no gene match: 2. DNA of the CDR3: TGCGCCAGCAGCCCCGGGACTAGCGCCTACAATGAGCAGTTCTTC. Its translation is CASSPGTSAYNEQFF.

The CDR3 is CASTLVGEQYF. For the CDR3, the DNA is TGTGCCAGCACCCTAGTGGGCGAGCAGTACTTC. J is TRBJ2-7 and V is TRBV28; D is uncertain. V lost 7 bases, J lost 6 bases, and 10 bases lay in between. The CDR3 extends over 11 amino acids. Germline values: CDR1 MDHEN, CDR2 SYDVKM.

CDR3 region: CASSPRSGSTDTQYF. The CDR3 bases are TGTGCCAGCAGCCCCCGCTCGGGGAGCACAGATACGCAGTATTTT. The chain couples TRBV11-3 to TRBJ2-3, with D maybe TRBD2 (5 bases). CDR3 length: 15 residues. The germline V gene encodes CDR1 SGHNT and CDR2 YENEEA. Trimming pared 5 bases from V and 0 bases from J, leaving 12 bases between.

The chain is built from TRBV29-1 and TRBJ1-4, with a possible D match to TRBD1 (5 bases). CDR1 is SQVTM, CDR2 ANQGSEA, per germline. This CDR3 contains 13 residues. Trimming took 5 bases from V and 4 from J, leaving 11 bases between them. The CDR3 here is CSVPGTGNEKLFF. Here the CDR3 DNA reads TGCAGCGTTCCCGGGACTGGTAATGAAAAACTGTTTTTT.

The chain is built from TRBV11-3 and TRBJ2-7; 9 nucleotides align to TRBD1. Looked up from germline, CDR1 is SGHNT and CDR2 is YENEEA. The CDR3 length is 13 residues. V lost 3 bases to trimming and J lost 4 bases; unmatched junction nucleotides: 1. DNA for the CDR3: TGTGCCAGCAGCTTGGGGACAGGGTACGAGCAGTACTTC. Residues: CASSLGTGYEQYF.

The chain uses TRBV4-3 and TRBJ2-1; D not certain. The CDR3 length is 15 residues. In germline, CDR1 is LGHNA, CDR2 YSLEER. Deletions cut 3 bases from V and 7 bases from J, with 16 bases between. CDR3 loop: CASSQLTGSVNEQFF. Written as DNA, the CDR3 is TGCGCCAGCAGCCAGCTTACCGGGTCTGTAAATGAGCAGTTCTTC.

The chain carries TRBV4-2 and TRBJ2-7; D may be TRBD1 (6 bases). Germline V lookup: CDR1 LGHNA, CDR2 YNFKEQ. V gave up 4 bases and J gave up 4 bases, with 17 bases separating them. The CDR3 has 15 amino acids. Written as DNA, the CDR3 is TGTGCCAGCAGCCCCTTCGACAGGAGAGAATACGAGCAGTACTTC. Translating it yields CASSPFDRREYEQYF.

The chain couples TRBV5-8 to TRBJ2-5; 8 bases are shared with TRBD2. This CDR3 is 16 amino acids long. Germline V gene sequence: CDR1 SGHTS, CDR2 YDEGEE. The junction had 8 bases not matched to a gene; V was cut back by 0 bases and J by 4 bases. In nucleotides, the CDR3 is TGTGCCAGCAGCTTGGCGGGGGGGGCGCGAAGAGAGACCCAGTACTTC. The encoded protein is CASSLAGGARRETQYF.

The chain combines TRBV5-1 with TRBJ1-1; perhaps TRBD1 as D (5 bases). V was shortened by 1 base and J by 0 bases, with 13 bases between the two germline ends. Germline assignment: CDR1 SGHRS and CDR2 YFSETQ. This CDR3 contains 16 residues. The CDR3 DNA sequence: TGCGCCAGCAGCTTGCAGGGAGGGAGCATGAACACTGAAGCTTTCTTT. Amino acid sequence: CASSLQGGSMNTEAFF.

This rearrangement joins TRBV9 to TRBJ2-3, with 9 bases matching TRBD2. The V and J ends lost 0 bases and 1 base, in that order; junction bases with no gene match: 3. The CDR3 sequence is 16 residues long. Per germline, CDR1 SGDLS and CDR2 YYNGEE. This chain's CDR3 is CASSVEWTSGTDTQYF. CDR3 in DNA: TGTGCCAGCAGCGTAGAATGGACTAGCGGCACAGATACGCAGTATTTT.

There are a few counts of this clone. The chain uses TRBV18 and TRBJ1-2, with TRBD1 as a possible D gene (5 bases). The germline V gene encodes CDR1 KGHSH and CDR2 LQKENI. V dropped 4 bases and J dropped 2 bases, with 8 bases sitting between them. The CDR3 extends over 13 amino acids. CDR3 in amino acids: CASSLQANYGYTF. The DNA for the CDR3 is TGTGCCAGCTCACTACAGGCAAACTATGGCTACACCTTC.

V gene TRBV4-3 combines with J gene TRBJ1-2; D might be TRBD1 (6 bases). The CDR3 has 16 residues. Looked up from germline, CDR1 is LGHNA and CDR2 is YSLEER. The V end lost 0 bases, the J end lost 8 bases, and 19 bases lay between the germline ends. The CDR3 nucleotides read TGCGCCAGCAGCCAAGATCTGACAGGTGGGTCGGAGGGCTACACCTTC. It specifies CASSQDLTGGSEGYTF.

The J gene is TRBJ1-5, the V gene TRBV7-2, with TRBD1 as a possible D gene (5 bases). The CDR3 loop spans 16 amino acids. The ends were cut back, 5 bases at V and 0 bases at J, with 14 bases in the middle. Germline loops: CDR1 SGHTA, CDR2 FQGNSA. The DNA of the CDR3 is TGTGCCAGCAGCCTCAAATTGACAGCTAGCAATCAGCCCCAGCATTTT. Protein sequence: CASSLKLTASNQPQHF.

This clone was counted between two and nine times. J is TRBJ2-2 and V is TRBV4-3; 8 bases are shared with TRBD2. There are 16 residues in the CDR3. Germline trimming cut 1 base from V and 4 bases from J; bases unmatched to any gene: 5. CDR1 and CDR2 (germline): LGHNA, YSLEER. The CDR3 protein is CASSQVAGRLTGELFF. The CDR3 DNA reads TGCGCCAGCAGCCAAGTAGCGGGACGCCTCACCGGGGAGCTGTTTTTT.

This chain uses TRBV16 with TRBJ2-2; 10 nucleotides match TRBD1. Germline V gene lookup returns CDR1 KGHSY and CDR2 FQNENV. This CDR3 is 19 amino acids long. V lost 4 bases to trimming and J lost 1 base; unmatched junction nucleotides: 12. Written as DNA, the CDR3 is TGTGCCAGCAGCCGCCGGGACAGGGGCCCCGGAATGAACACCGGGGAGCTGTTTTTT. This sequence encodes CASSRRDRGPGMNTGELFF.

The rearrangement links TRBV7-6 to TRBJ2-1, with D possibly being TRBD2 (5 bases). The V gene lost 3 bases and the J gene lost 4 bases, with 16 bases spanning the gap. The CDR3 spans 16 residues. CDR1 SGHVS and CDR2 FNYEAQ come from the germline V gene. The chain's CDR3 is CASSLGTSGGYNEQFF. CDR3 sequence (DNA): TGTGCCAGCAGCTTGGGCACGAGCGGCGGATACAATGAGCAGTTCTTC. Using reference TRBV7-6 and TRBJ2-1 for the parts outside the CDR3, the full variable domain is GAGVSQSPRYKVTKRGQDVALRCDPISGHVSLYWYRQALGQGPEFLTYFNYEAQQDKSGLPNDRFSAERPEGSISTLTIQRTEQRDSAMYRCASSLGTSGGYNEQFFGPGTRLTVL.

CDR3 region: CASGGQGGNTIYF. As DNA, the CDR3 is TGTGCCAGCGGAGGGCAGGGTGGAAACACCATATATTTT. The rearrangement links TRBV2 to TRBJ1-3; tentative D call: TRBD1 (5 bases). Trimming pared 8 bases from V and 3 bases from J, leaving 11 bases between. In germline, CDR1 is SNHLY, CDR2 FYNNEI. The CDR3 consists of 13 residues. Full variable domain (remainder filled in from reference TRBV2 and TRBJ1-3): EPEVTQTPSHQVTQMGQEVILRCVPISNHLYFYWYRQILGQKVEFLVSFYNNEISEKSEIFDDQFSVERPDGSNFTLKIRSTKLEDSAMYFCASGGQGGNTIYFGEGSWLTVV.

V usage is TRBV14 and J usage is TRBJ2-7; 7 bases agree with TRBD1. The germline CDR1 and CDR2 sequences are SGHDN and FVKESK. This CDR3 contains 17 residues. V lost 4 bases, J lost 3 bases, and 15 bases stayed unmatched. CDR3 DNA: TGTGCCAGCAGCCTCCTTCCTTCCCGGACAGGATTCTACGAGCAGTACTTC. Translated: CASSLLPSRTGFYEQYF.